The present T cell receptor beta chain was sequenced within a study of shared clonotypes between healthy human individuals. Study-wide background: Donors had three CD4 naive, three CD4 memory, two CD8 naive and one CD8 memory plate apiece.

Using about 220 ng DNA, 30,000 to 35,000 T cell genomes, the sorted-subset replicate PCRs were run. Assay: immunoSEQ multiplex PCR; the TCRdb copy retains only in-frame clones and omits some. The sample carries about 2.2 million clones, just over 90% recorded once. As defined, naive CD8 cells were CD45RO-negative and positively selected for CCR7, with terminally differentiated effector memory CD45RA+ cells excluded. Each of the donors was a healthy adult who was HIV-negative and had not had a recent acute infection or vaccination. CDR1 and CDR2 (germline): SGHRS, YFSETQ. The CDR3 consists of 18 residues. The V end was cut by 3 bases, the J end by 5 bases, with 24 bases between. Whole-study results and caveats: Naive CD4 clonotypes were shared across a handful of donors at roughly 5.5%.

Turning to this clone: As yet, its antigen is unknown.

The V and J genes are TRBV5-1 and TRBJ1-3, with D possibly matching TRBD1 (6 bases). Sequenced input: naive CD8+ T cells from PBMCs. The clonotype was recovered from a man younger than 35 in good health. Some clones in this sample may be carry-over from other donors' samples. DNA for the CDR3: TGCGCCAGCAGCTCCCCGGAAACCGCCGGGACAAGCCGAAACACCATATATTTT. It specifies CASSSPETAGTSRNTIYF.